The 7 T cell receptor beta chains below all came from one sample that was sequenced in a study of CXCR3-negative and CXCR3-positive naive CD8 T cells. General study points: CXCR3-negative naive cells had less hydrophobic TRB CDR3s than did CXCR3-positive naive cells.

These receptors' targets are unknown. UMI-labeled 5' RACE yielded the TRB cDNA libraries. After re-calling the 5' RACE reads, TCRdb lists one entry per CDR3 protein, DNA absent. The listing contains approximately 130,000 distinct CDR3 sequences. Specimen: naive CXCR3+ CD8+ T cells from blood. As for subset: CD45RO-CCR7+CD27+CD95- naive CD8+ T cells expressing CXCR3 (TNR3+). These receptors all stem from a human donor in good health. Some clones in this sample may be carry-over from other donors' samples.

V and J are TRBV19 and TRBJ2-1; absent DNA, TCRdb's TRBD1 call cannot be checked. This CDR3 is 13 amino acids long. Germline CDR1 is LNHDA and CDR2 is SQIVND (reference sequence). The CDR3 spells CASRDSNDNEQFF.

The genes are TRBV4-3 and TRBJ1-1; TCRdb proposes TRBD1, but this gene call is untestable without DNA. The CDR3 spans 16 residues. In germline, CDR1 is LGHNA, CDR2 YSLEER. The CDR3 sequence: CASSQTTSGGGTEAFF.

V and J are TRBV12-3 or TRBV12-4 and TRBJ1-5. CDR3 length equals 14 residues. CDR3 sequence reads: CASSLVSGAQPQHF.

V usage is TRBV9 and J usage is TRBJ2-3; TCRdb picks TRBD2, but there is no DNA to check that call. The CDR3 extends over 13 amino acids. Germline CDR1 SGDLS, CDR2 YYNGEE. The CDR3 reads CASSVGTSATQYF. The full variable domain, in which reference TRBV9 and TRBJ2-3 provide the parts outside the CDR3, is DSGVTQTPKHLITATGQRVTLRCSPRSGDLSVYWYQQSLDQGLQFLIQYYNGEERAKGNILERFSAQQFPDLHSELNLSSLELGDSALYFCASSVGTSATQYFGPGTRLTVL.

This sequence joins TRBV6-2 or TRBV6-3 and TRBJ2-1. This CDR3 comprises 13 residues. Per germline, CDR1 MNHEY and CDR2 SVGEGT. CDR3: CAVEDGGYNEQFF.

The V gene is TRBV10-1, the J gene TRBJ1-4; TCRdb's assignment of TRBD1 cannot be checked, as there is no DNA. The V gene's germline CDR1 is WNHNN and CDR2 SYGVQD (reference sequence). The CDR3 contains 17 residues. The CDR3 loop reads CASTQTGSRPPAQKLFF.

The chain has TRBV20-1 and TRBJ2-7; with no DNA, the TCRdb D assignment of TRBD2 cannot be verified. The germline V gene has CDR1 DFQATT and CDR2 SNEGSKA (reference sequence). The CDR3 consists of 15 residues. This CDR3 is CSARGPSGPPYEQYF.